Presented here are 5 T cell receptor beta chains from one specimen sequenced in a study of blood T cell repertoires in COVID-19. Assay: immunoSEQ multiplex PCR; the TCRdb copy retains only in-frame clones and omits some. Here the sample spans roughly 5,000 clones, roughly 90% being singletons. Sequencing was carried out using peripheral blood. Receptors were obtained from a human donor in a cohort sampled during active COVID-19.

This chain joins TRBV9 and TRBJ2-1; the match to TRBD1 covers 11 bases. The CDR3 runs to 16 residues. Germline V gene sequence: CDR1 SGDLS, CDR2 YYNGEE. J was trimmed by 7 bases and V by 3 bases; bases with no gene match: 9. As DNA, the CDR3 is TGTGCCAGCAGCGGTGGACAGGGGGCTTCGTTTAATGAGCAGTTCTTC. Its protein is CASSGGQGASFNEQFF.

This clone was detected a few times. V usage is TRBV5-4 and J usage is TRBJ1-2, with 8 bases lining up with TRBD1. The trim removed 1 base at V and 8 bases at J, leaving 4 bases unmatched. Germline CDR1 is SGHNT and CDR2 is YYREEE (reference sequence). The CDR3 consists of 13 residues. CDR3 sequence reads: CASSLRQGAGYTF. CDR3 DNA sequence: TGTGCCAGCAGCTTGCGGCAGGGGGCGGGCTACACCTTC. The variable domain in full, completed from reference TRBV5-4 and TRBJ1-2, reads ETGVTQSPTHLIKTRGQQVTLRCSSQSGHNTVSWYQQALGQGPQFIFQYYREEENGRGNFPPRFSGLQFPNYSSELNVNALELDDSALYLCASSLRQGAGYTFGSGTRLTVV.

The V and J genes are TRBV6-1 and TRBJ2-3; 13 nucleotides line up with TRBD2. Germline-derived CDR1 and CDR2 are MNHNS and SASEGT. V was pared by 4 bases and J by 6 bases, with 7 bases of the junction left unmatched. CDR3 length: 16 amino acids. The CDR3 sequence is CASSAGLAGAVDTQYF. The DNA for the CDR3 is TGTGCCAGCAGTGCCGGACTAGCGGGAGCGGTGGATACGCAGTATTTT.

This clone has just one count. The V gene is TRBV7-2, the J gene TRBJ1-2; 10 nucleotides align to TRBD1. Germline CDR1 SGHTA, CDR2 FQGNSA. The CDR3 consists of 15 residues. V lost 7 bases, J lost 0 bases, and 5 bases stayed unmatched. CDR3 protein: CASTWTGGSNYGYTF. CDR3 sequence (DNA): TGTGCCAGCACCTGGACAGGGGGGTCTAACTATGGCTACACCTTC.

The chain uses TRBV5-1 and TRBJ2-7, with TRBD2 matching over 11 bases. The CDR3 has 17 amino acids. Germline assignment: CDR1 SGHRS and CDR2 YFSETQ. The V and J ends lost 2 bases and 7 bases, in that order; junction bases with no gene match: 14. The CDR3 DNA follows: TGCGCCAGCAGCTTCCTAGCGGGGGGCCCCGGACTCGGGGAGCAGTACTTC. Translating gives CASSFLAGGPGLGEQYF. Looking up the rest from reference TRBV5-1 and TRBJ2-7 gives the full variable domain: KAGVTQTPRYLIKTRGQQVTLSCSPISGHRSVSWYQQTPGQGLQFLFEYFSETQRNKGNFPGRFSGRQFSNSRSEMNVSTLELGDSALYLCASSFLAGGPGLGEQYFGPGTRLTVT.